Listed below are T cell receptor beta chains from one sample, sequenced in a study of technical replicates of blood from four donors. Sequencing used immunoSEQ multiplex PCR; TCRdb keeps in-frame clones, though not all of them. The top ten clones hold 0.35% to 0.5% of a sample with around 50,000 clones, roughly 95% of them seen once. The sequenced sample was T cells isolated from PBMCs. The receptor source for this set is a human donor in good health. Both conserved end residues are trimmed from each CDR3. Each record gives: J gene, clone size, CDR3 length, V gene, CDR3 protein. Where a row states a size, it is once, few, many or the class of an expanded clone; other rows omit it.

J gene: TRBJ1-4; clone size: NA; CDR3 length: 13; V gene: TRBV27; CDR3 protein: ASSTSTGTNEKLF
J gene: TRBJ1-1; clone size: NA; CDR3 length: 11; V gene: TRBV6-1; CDR3 protein: ASSEQGNTEAF
J gene: TRBJ1-5; clone size: NA; CDR3 length: 16; V gene: TRBV5-1; CDR3 protein: ASSPEGDRGYSNQPQH
J gene: TRBJ1-2; clone size: NA; CDR3 length: 11; V gene: TRBV5-1; CDR3 protein: ASSPGDNYGYT
J gene: TRBJ1-4; clone size: NA; CDR3 length: 13; V gene: TRBV6-5; CDR3 protein: ASSYLTGVDEKLF
J gene: TRBJ2-3; clone size: NA; CDR3 length: 12; V gene: TRBV30; CDR3 protein: AWTSGSWSDTQY
J gene: TRBJ2-3; clone size: NA; CDR3 length: 14; V gene: TRBV11-3; CDR3 protein: ASSARGTGGTDTQY
J gene: TRBJ2-5; clone size: NA; CDR3 length: 15; V gene: TRBV2; CDR3 protein: ASSEGTSGSILETQY
J gene: TRBJ2-7; clone size: NA; CDR3 length: 13; V gene: TRBV27; CDR3 protein: ASSTSAAFTYEQY
J gene: TRBJ2-1; clone size: NA; CDR3 length: 13; V gene: TRBV7-2; CDR3 protein: ASSLGLDSYNEQF
J gene: TRBJ1-1; clone size: NA; CDR3 length: 14; V gene: TRBV6-5; CDR3 protein: ASSYSMNSLYTEAF
J gene: TRBJ2-5; clone size: NA; CDR3 length: 15; V gene: TRBV13; CDR3 protein: ASSKRLAGGSQETQY
J gene: TRBJ2-7; clone size: NA; CDR3 length: 13; V gene: TRBV6-5; CDR3 protein: ASSYFRAGVHEQY
J gene: TRBJ2-7; clone size: medium-sized; CDR3 length: 11; V gene: TRBV19; CDR3 protein: ASTGGTSYEQY
J gene: TRBJ2-7; clone size: NA; CDR3 length: 13; V gene: TRBV9; CDR3 protein: ASSVGTANSYEQY